The clone carrying this T cell receptor (beta chain) was found many times. This sample's time point: longitudinal time-point 1 (baseline). cDNA synthesis was performed by 5'RACE with 10-nucleotide random UMIs. TCRdb fed the 5' RACE reads into MiXCR, producing one record per CDR3 protein. Of 60,000 to 90,000 distinct CDR3 sequences listed, roughly 10% are singletons. This sample is part of a study of neurological immune-mediated disorders. Germline V CDR1 and CDR2: SEHNR, FQNEAQ (reference sequence). The V end lost 6 bases, the J end lost 5 bases, and 4 bases lay between the germline ends. This CDR3 region has 11 residues.

The V gene is TRBV7-9, the J gene TRBJ2-2, with unresolved D. The sample was PBMCs. This TCR was sampled from a young man in good health. The CDR3 nucleotides are TGTGCCAGCAGTGGGACCGGGGAGCTGTTTTTT. Its protein product is CASSGTGELFF.